This T cell receptor (beta chain) was identified in a study of cytomegalovirus exposure and HLA in healthy donors. Vbeta (60) and Jbeta (13) primers were used in the PCR. Only in-frame clones appear in the TCRdb table, and some are missing; sequencing was by immunoSEQ multiplex PCR. The sample lists roughly 150,000 clones, about 80% occurring once. This clone was seen a handful of times. This CDR3 spans 17 amino acids. Trimming took off 0 bases at V and 6 bases at J, with 17 bases between the two ends. Per the germline V gene, CDR1 is MNHNS and CDR2 is SASEGT. The specimen sequenced was PBMCs. This sequence originates from a woman aged 40 to 50 in good health and CMV-seronegative. The genes are TRBV6-1 and TRBJ2-2; tentatively, D is TRBD1 (5 bases). CDR3 amino acids: CASSEAGEGAYPGELFF. The CDR3 DNA sequence: TGTGCCAGCAGTGAAGCAGGGGAAGGGGCCTACCCCGGGGAGCTGTTTTTT.